This entry describes one T cell receptor (beta chain). Antigen specificity is unknown. Method: immunoSEQ multiplex PCR; TCRdb's copy keeps in-frame clones and lacks some. The table records more than 90,000 clones, more than 90% of them present only once. This sample is part of a study of graft-versus-host responses after intestinal transplantation. Study summary: Recipients uniformly received anti-thymocyte globulin induction, followed by tacrolimus and steroids for three to four years.

Study results and caveats: Present in recipient marrow, GvH clones included some that appeared first in ileum or blood.

Germline V gene data show CDR1 as SGDLS and CDR2 as YYNGEE. The CDR3 is 16 amino acids. With 4 bases clipped from V and 0 bases from J, the junction kept 5 bases outside the gene matches. The chain joins TRBV9 to TRBJ2-1; TRBD2 matches at 9 bases. The sequencing used unstimulated CD4+ T cells sorted from spleen or lymph node cells, collected before transplant. This clonotype was obtained from a human donor who was the organ donor for an intestinal transplant. The CDR3, as DNA: TGTGCCAGCAGCCCCTTAGCGGGAGTCTCCTACAATGAGCAGTTCTTC. Amino acid sequence: CASSPLAGVSYNEQFF.